Listed here are 21 T cell receptor beta chains from one sample, sequenced in a study of blood T cell repertoires in COVID-19. The data were produced by immunoSEQ multiplex PCR, yet TCRdb's version contains in-frame clones alone and is incomplete. The table lists 250,000 or so clones, 75% to 90% of them singletons. The source material was PBMCs or T cells enriched from blood (not recorded which). These receptors were taken from a woman aged 45-65 years who had recovered from COVID-19.

The gene calls are TRBV27 and TRBJ2-7; D is perhaps TRBD2 (6 bases). V was clipped by 0 bases and J by 3 bases, with 9 bases between them. Per germline, CDR1 MNHEY and CDR2 SMNVEV (reference sequence). The CDR3 runs to 14 residues. CDR3 amino acids: CASSLSTGDYEQYF. CDR3 coding DNA: TGTGCCAGCAGTTTATCAACGGGGGACTACGAGCAGTACTTC.

This chain uses TRBV27 with TRBJ2-5; 7 bases align to TRBD1. After removal of 3 bases from V and 6 bases from J, the junction contained 10 bases not matched to a gene. CDR1 MNHEY and CDR2 SMNVEV come from the germline V gene (reference sequence). CDR3 length equals 15 residues. DNA for the CDR3: TGTGCCAGCAGTTTCGACGTACAGGGGCTACAGACCCAGTACTTC. Encoded protein: CASSFDVQGLQTQYF.

The chain combines TRBV7-6 with TRBJ1-4; TRBD1 agrees at 7 bases. Per germline, CDR1 SGHVS and CDR2 FNYEAQ. This CDR3 is 16 amino acids long. The trim removed 2 bases at V and 7 bases at J, leaving 10 bases unmatched. The CDR3 spells CASSLTEYYRGEKLFF. Written as DNA, the CDR3 is TGTGCCAGCAGCTTAACAGAATACTACAGGGGTGAAAAACTGTTTTTT.

This rearrangement joins TRBV7-2 to TRBJ2-7, with 7 bases that match TRBD1. Trimming at V came to 6 bases and at J to 1 base, leaving 3 bases not matched to a gene. Germline loops: CDR1 SGHTA, CDR2 FQGNSA. This CDR3 has 13 amino acids. The CDR3 DNA sequence: TGTGCCAGCAGACGGACAGGATCCTACGAGCAGTACTTC. It encodes CASRRTGSYEQYF. Complete variable domain (other parts from reference TRBV7-2 and TRBJ2-7): GAGVSQSPSNKVTEKGKDVELRCDPISGHTALYWYRQSLGQGLEFLIYFQGNSAPDKSGLPSDRFSAERTGGSVSTLTIQRTQQEDSAVYLCASRRTGSYEQYFGPGTRLTVT.

The chain links TRBV28 to TRBJ2-5, with D perhaps TRBD1 (6 bases). The CDR3 runs to 17 residues. Looked up from germline, CDR1 is MDHEN and CDR2 is SYDVKM. Trimming removed 2 bases at V and 4 bases at J, with 20 bases between. CDR3 coding DNA: TGTGCCAGCAGTTTAGGGGTGCAGGGGATCGGGATAGAGACCCAGTACTTC. The encoded protein is CASSLGVQGIGIETQYF.

The rearrangement links TRBV11-2 to TRBJ2-3, with 14 nucleotides matching TRBD2. Germline-derived CDR1 and CDR2 are SGHAT and FQNNGV. The CDR3 has 16 residues. With 5 bases clipped from V and 1 base from J, the junction kept 2 bases outside the gene matches. The DNA of the CDR3 is TGTGCCAGCAGCCCGGGACTAGCGGGAGGCACAGATACGCAGTATTTT. Protein sequence: CASSPGLAGGTDTQYF.

This clone was detected once. This chain uses TRBV5-1 with TRBJ2-1; 8 bases agree with TRBD2. Germline V gene data show CDR1 as SGHRS and CDR2 as YFSETQ. With 2 bases clipped from V and 0 bases from J, the junction kept 4 bases outside the gene matches. This CDR3 has 16 residues. The DNA of the CDR3 is TGCGCCAGCAGCTTTAGCGGGATTCCCTCCTACAATGAGCAGTTCTTC. Protein sequence: CASSFSGIPSYNEQFF. The variable domain in full, with the rest retrieved from reference TRBV5-1 and TRBJ2-1, is KAGVTQTPRYLIKTRGQQVTLSCSPISGHRSVSWYQQTPGQGLQFLFEYFSETQRNKGNFPGRFSGRQFSNSRSEMNVSTLELGDSALYLCASSFSGIPSYNEQFFGPGTRLTVL.

The rearrangement uses TRBV5-8 and TRBJ1-1, with a weak D call TRBD1 (5 bases). The CDR3 has 14 amino acids. The V end lost 4 bases, the J end lost 5 bases, and 15 bases lay between the germline ends. The germline CDR1 and CDR2 sequences are SGHTS and YDEGEE. DNA for the CDR3: TGTGCCAGCAGCGAGGCAGGGATTCGGACTGAAGCTTTCTTT. It translates to CASSEAGIRTEAFF. Drawing the rest from reference TRBV5-8 and TRBJ1-1, the complete variable domain is EAGVTQSPTHLIKTRGQQATLRCSPISGHTSVYWYQQALGLGLQFLLWYDEGEERNRGNFPPRFSGRQFPNYSSELNVNALELEDSALYLCASSEAGIRTEAFFGQGTRLTVV.

This rearrangement joins TRBV18 to TRBJ1-2; no definite D call. Germline V gene lookup returns CDR1 KGHSH and CDR2 LQKENI. Trimming removed 2 bases from V and 5 bases from J, with 9 bases in between. The CDR3 is 13 amino acids. CDR3 nucleotides: TGTGCCAGCTCACCAGGGCGGGAGTATGGCTACACCTTC. This codes for CASSPGREYGYTF.

The chain joins TRBV6-1 to TRBJ2-7; D remains ambiguous. Germline CDR1 MNHNS, CDR2 SASEGT. CDR3 length: 14 amino acids. Trimming took 0 bases from V and 5 from J, leaving 11 bases between them. This chain's CDR3 is CASSEAPRSHEQYF. The CDR3, as DNA: TGTGCCAGCAGTGAAGCCCCTAGAAGCCACGAGCAGTACTTC.

In its sample, this clone was seen a few times. The V and J genes are TRBV28 and TRBJ1-3, with 7 positions matching TRBD1. Germline V gene lookup returns CDR1 MDHEN and CDR2 SYDVKM. After removal of 5 bases from V and 9 bases from J, the junction contained 13 bases not matched to a gene. This CDR3 is built from 15 residues. This CDR3 is CASSPGDREESTIYF. CDR3 coding DNA: TGTGCCAGCAGTCCCGGCGACAGGGAGGAAAGCACCATATATTTT.

The table lists this clone with a count of one. This chain's CDR3 is CASSVARSDTTYEQYF. The CDR3 bases are TGTGCCAGCAGCGTAGCCCGATCGGACACGACCTACGAGCAGTACTTC. The gene calls are TRBV9 and TRBJ2-7; D perhaps matches TRBD1 (5 bases). Germline V lookup: CDR1 SGDLS, CDR2 YYNGEE. CDR3 size: 16 residues. The V end lost 0 bases, the J end lost 2 bases, and 15 bases lay between the germline ends. The full variable domain, its missing parts supplied by reference TRBV9 and TRBJ2-7, is DSGVTQTPKHLITATGQRVTLRCSPRSGDLSVYWYQQSLDQGLQFLIQYYNGEERAKGNILERFSAQQFPDLHSELNLSSLELGDSALYFCASSVARSDTTYEQYFGPGTRLTVT.

CDR3: CASSLDLAEYNEQFF. The DNA for the CDR3 is TGTGCCAGCAGCTTAGATCTAGCGGAGTACAATGAGCAGTTCTTC. The chain recombines TRBV11-3 with TRBJ2-1; TRBD2 matches 7 bases. Germline CDR1 and CDR2: SGHNT and YENEEA. The J segment lost 4 bases and the V segment lost 0 bases, leaving 3 bases of the junction unmatched. The CDR3 runs 15 residues.

The chain recombines TRBV30 with TRBJ1-2; 7 positions agree with TRBD1. The germline CDR1 and CDR2 sequences are GTSNPN and SVGIG (reference sequence). V was pared by 4 bases and J by 7 bases, with 9 bases of the junction left unmatched. CDR3 length: 13 residues. The CDR3 sequence is CAWTRTGRSGYTF. In DNA, the CDR3 is TGTGCCTGGACAAGGACAGGTCGTAGTGGCTACACCTTC.

The chain links TRBV7-3 to TRBJ1-1; D remains ambiguous. Trimming took 1 base from V and 1 from J, leaving 7 bases between them. Germline V gene sequence: CDR1 SGHTA, CDR2 FQGTGA. This CDR3 contains 14 residues. The CDR3 DNA reads as TGTGCCAGCAGCTTAAATGGGCCGAACACTGAAGCTTTCTTT. This translates into CASSLNGPNTEAFF. Full variable domain (outside the CDR3, taken from reference TRBV7-3 and TRBJ1-1): GAGVSQTPSNKVTEKGKYVELRCDPISGHTALYWYRQSLGQGPEFLIYFQGTGAADDSGLPNDRFFAVRPEGSVSTLKIQRTERGDSAVYLCASSLNGPNTEAFFGQGTRLTVV.

V and J are TRBV28 and TRBJ2-2; perhaps TRBD1 as D (6 bases). Looked up from germline, CDR1 is MDHEN and CDR2 is SYDVKM. CDR3 length: 15 amino acids. V lost 4 bases and J lost 5, with 14 bases in between. CDR3 sequence (DNA): TGTGCCAGCAGTTACTACACTACAGGGACCGGGGAGCTGTTTTTT. Amino acids: CASSYYTTGTGELFF.

This sequence joins TRBV27 and TRBJ2-3; 9 bases are shared with TRBD2. The CDR3 extends over 14 amino acids. From germline, CDR1 is MNHEY and CDR2 SMNVEV (reference sequence). V trimming: 3 bases; J trimming: 6 bases; junction bases outside the gene matches: 4. The CDR3 nucleotides read TGTGCCAGCAGTTTTGAGCGGGGGGCGGATACGCAGTATTTT. Translation: CASSFERGADTQYF.

This chain joins TRBV19 and TRBJ2-7; 8 bases agree with TRBD1. The V and J ends lost 5 bases and 0 bases, in that order; junction bases with no gene match: 6. CDR3 length equals 15 residues. Per germline, CDR1 LNHDA and CDR2 SQIVND (reference sequence). The CDR3 sequence: CASSGGQDHSYEQYF. DNA of the CDR3: TGTGCCAGTAGTGGGGGACAGGACCACTCCTACGAGCAGTACTTC. The full variable domain, rest sourced from reference TRBV19 and TRBJ2-7, is DGGITQSPKYLFRKEGQNVTLSCEQNLNHDAMYWYRQDPGQGLRLIYYSQIVNDFQKGDIAEGYSVSREKKESFPLTVTSAQKNPTAFYLCASSGGQDHSYEQYFGPGTRLTVT.

The V gene is TRBV27, the J gene TRBJ1-5; no clear D. The CDR3 length is 14 residues. Trimming stripped 6 bases from V and 3 bases from J, with 12 bases between. Germline values: CDR1 MNHEY, CDR2 SMNVEV (reference sequence). CDR3 residues: CASSPYSINQPQHF. DNA for the CDR3: TGTGCCAGCAGCCCCTATAGCATCAATCAGCCCCAGCATTTT.

The gene calls are TRBV7-2 and TRBJ2-2; 9 positions agree with TRBD2. Per the germline V gene, CDR1 is SGHTA and CDR2 is FQGNSA. CDR3 length: 16 residues. V gave up 4 bases and J gave up 5 bases; unmatched junction bases: 8. In nucleotides, the CDR3 is TGTGCCAGCAGCTCTTTAGCGGGAGTTGGAACCGGGGAGCTGTTTTTT. Translation gives CASSSLAGVGTGELFF.

V gene TRBV6-1 combines with J gene TRBJ1-1, with 9 bases lining up with TRBD1. Trimming took 4 bases from V and 3 from J; bases not matched to a gene: 9. Germline V CDR1 and CDR2: MNHNS, SASEGT. The CDR3 consists of 16 residues. The CDR3 DNA reads as TGTGCCAGCAGTGCCCCGCCGGGGACAGGGTACACTGAAGCTTTCTTT. Its protein product is CASSAPPGTGYTEAFF.